This is a list of T cell receptor beta chains from one sample in a study of T cells in Graves' hyperthyroidism and ophthalmopathy. Via MiXCR, TCRdb re-called the multiplex PCR reads, giving one row per CDR3 protein. The sample contains roughly 93,000 distinct CDR3 sequences, approximately 42% of which appear only once. Sequencing used peripheral blood or thyroid tissue (not recorded which). Source of these receptors: a woman in her twenties or thirties with Graves' hyperthyroidism. Each CDR3 is given with its conserved first and last residue. Each record gives: J gene, clone size, D gene, V gene, CDR3 DNA, CDR3 protein. A D gene is named only where the DNA matches it firmly. Only part of the rows carry a size: once, few, many, or a class if the clone is expanded.

J gene: TRBJ2-3; clone size: .; D gene: .; V gene: TRBV10-2; CDR3 DNA: TGCGCCAGCAGTGATGGTCGTCGCACAGATACGCAGTATTTT; CDR3 protein: CASSDGRRTDTQYF
J gene: TRBJ1-4; clone size: .; D gene: .; V gene: TRBV5-1; CDR3 DNA: TGCGCCAGCAGCTTGGGGGGAAACACAAATGAAAAACTGTTTTTT; CDR3 protein: CASSLGGNTNEKLFF
J gene: TRBJ1-1; clone size: many; D gene: .; V gene: TRBV7-8; CDR3 DNA: TGTGCCAGCAGCACCAACAGGGTGAAAGCTTTCTTT; CDR3 protein: CASSTNRVKAFF
J gene: TRBJ2-5; clone size: .; D gene: .; V gene: TRBV4-1; CDR3 DNA: TGCGCCAGCAGCCAAGTTATCCAGTACTTC; CDR3 protein: CASSQVIQYF
J gene: TRBJ1-6; clone size: many; D gene: .; V gene: TRBV9; CDR3 DNA: TGTGCCAGCAGCGTAGGAGTCTCGCTCGCCCTCCACTTT; CDR3 protein: CASSVGVSLALHF
J gene: TRBJ2-5; clone size: many; D gene: .; V gene: TRBV5-1; CDR3 DNA: TGCGCCAGCAGCTTGGACGCTGGGGGGACCCAGTACTTC; CDR3 protein: CASSLDAGGTQYF
J gene: TRBJ1-1; clone size: many; D gene: TRBD1; V gene: TRBV5-1; CDR3 DNA: TGCGCCAGCAGCTTGGGACAGGGTACGAACACTGAAGCTTTCTTT; CDR3 protein: CASSLGQGTNTEAFF
J gene: TRBJ1-4; clone size: .; D gene: .; V gene: TRBV3-1; CDR3 DNA: TGTGCCAGCGGAGGGGGGGTCGACGAAAAACTGTTTTTT; CDR3 protein: CASGGGVDEKLFF
J gene: TRBJ2-7; clone size: many; D gene: TRBD2; V gene: TRBV15; CDR3 DNA: TGTGCCACCAGCAGAGATCACTCGGGAGGAACCTACGAGCAGTACTTC; CDR3 protein: CATSRDHSGGTYEQYF
J gene: TRBJ1-5; clone size: few; D gene: .; V gene: TRBV28; CDR3 DNA: TGTGCCAGCAGTTGGCCCCCGGCCCTCAGGGGAAGCAATCAGCCCCAGCATTTT; CDR3 protein: CASSWPPALRGSNQPQHF
J gene: TRBJ2-3; clone size: .; D gene: TRBD2; V gene: TRBV7-3; CDR3 DNA: TGTGCCGGCAGCTCGGGACTAGCGGGAGCTAGCCGCACAGATACGCAGTATTTT; CDR3 protein: CAGSSGLAGASRTDTQYF
J gene: TRBJ1-2; clone size: .; D gene: TRBD1; V gene: TRBV2; CDR3 DNA: TGTGCCAGCACCGGACAGGGCCTCGGCTACACCTTC; CDR3 protein: CASTGQGLGYTF
J gene: TRBJ2-5; clone size: many; D gene: .; V gene: TRBV3-1; CDR3 DNA: TGTGCCAGCAGCCACCCGACTATTTCATTGGAGACCCAGTACTTC; CDR3 protein: CASSHPTISLETQYF
J gene: TRBJ2-7; clone size: many; D gene: .; V gene: TRBV6-5; CDR3 DNA: TGTGCCAGCAGTGATTATCTATACTCCTACGAGCAGTACTTC; CDR3 protein: CASSDYLYSYEQYF
J gene: TRBJ2-7; clone size: many; D gene: .; V gene: TRBV9; CDR3 DNA: TGTGCCAGCAGCGTCCGGCCCCTGGGCGAGCAGTACTTC; CDR3 protein: CASSVRPLGEQYF
J gene: TRBJ2-6; clone size: many; D gene: .; V gene: TRBV2; CDR3 DNA: TGTGCCAGCAGTGAATCCGTCTTCCTCGGTGGGGCCAACGTCCTGACTTTC; CDR3 protein: CASSESVFLGGANVLTF
J gene: TRBJ1-1; clone size: many; D gene: .; V gene: TRBV5-6; CDR3 DNA: TGTGCCAGCAGCTTAGTACAGGGTAACACTGAAGCTTTCTTT; CDR3 protein: CASSLVQGNTEAFF
J gene: TRBJ1-2; clone size: many; D gene: TRBD1; V gene: TRBV12-3/TRBV12-4; CDR3 DNA: TGTGCCAGCAGTTTAGGCAGCCCGACAGGGGCACGCGATGGCTACACCTTC; CDR3 protein: CASSLGSPTGARDGYTF
J gene: TRBJ2-7; clone size: .; D gene: TRBD2; V gene: TRBV7-6; CDR3 DNA: TGTGCCAGCAGCCCAGAGAGCGGGAGCACCTACGAGCAGTACTTC; CDR3 protein: CASSPESGSTYEQYF
J gene: TRBJ2-7; clone size: .; D gene: .; V gene: TRBV6-1; CDR3 DNA: TGTGCCAGCAGTCCTCGGGCAGGGTGGTACGAGCAGTACTTC; CDR3 protein: CASSPRAGWYEQYF
J gene: TRBJ1-4; clone size: .; D gene: TRBD1; V gene: TRBV7-2; CDR3 DNA: TGTGCCAGCAGCTCCCTCACAGGGGGCGGTGAAAAACTGTTTTTT; CDR3 protein: CASSSLTGGGEKLFF
J gene: TRBJ1-5; clone size: many; D gene: .; V gene: TRBV27; CDR3 DNA: TGTGCCAGCAGTTCTAGACAGGTGCCTGGGCAGCCCCAGCATTTT; CDR3 protein: CASSSRQVPGQPQHF
J gene: TRBJ1-2; clone size: many; D gene: TRBD1; V gene: TRBV6-1; CDR3 DNA: TGTGCCAGCAGCCGAGGGACAGCTAGCTATGGCTACACCTTC; CDR3 protein: CASSRGTASYGYTF
J gene: TRBJ1-2; clone size: .; D gene: TRBD1; V gene: TRBV9; CDR3 DNA: TGTGTCAGCAGCCTAGGGACAGGGTATATATCCTATGACTACACCTTC; CDR3 protein: CVSSLGTGYISYDYTF
J gene: TRBJ2-7; clone size: .; D gene: .; V gene: TRBV20-1; CDR3 DNA: TGCAGTGCTAGCGGACCCTACGAGCAGTACTTC; CDR3 protein: CSASGPYEQYF
J gene: TRBJ2-5; clone size: many; D gene: .; V gene: TRBV20-1; CDR3 DNA: TGCAGTGCTAAGTACCAAGAGACCCAGTACTTC; CDR3 protein: CSAKYQETQYF
J gene: TRBJ2-5; clone size: medium-sized; D gene: .; V gene: TRBV7-9; CDR3 DNA: TGTGCCAGCAGCTTAGAGGAACTTCAGACCCAGTACTTC; CDR3 protein: CASSLEELQTQYF
J gene: TRBJ2-2; clone size: many; D gene: TRBD2; V gene: TRBV7-8; CDR3 DNA: TGTGCCAGCAGCTTAATCCGGGAGGGAGGCGGGGAGCTGTTTTTT; CDR3 protein: CASSLIREGGGELFF
J gene: TRBJ1-1; clone size: few; D gene: .; V gene: TRBV9; CDR3 DNA: TGTGCCAGCAGCCAAGTCCCTATCACCTCACGGGGCACTGAAGCTTTCTTT; CDR3 protein: CASSQVPITSRGTEAFF
J gene: TRBJ1-1; clone size: few; D gene: TRBD1; V gene: TRBV15; CDR3 DNA: TGTGCCGTCCGGGACAGGGATTTTCTGAACACTGAAGCTTTCTTT; CDR3 protein: CAVRDRDFLNTEAFF
J gene: TRBJ2-2; clone size: many; D gene: TRBD2; V gene: TRBV10-3; CDR3 DNA: TGTGCCATTATGAGGGGAGGGATCCTCACCGGGGAGCTGTTTTTT; CDR3 protein: CAIMRGGILTGELFF
J gene: TRBJ2-5; clone size: many; D gene: .; V gene: TRBV20-1; CDR3 DNA: TGCAGTGCTCCACCCACTAGGAGTGTCCAAGAGACCCAGTACTTC; CDR3 protein: CSAPPTRSVQETQYF
J gene: TRBJ2-7; clone size: few; D gene: TRBD1; V gene: TRBV7-3; CDR3 DNA: TGTGCCAGCAGCCCACAGGGGGCCTACGAGCAGTACTTC; CDR3 protein: CASSPQGAYEQYF
J gene: TRBJ1-1; clone size: .; D gene: TRBD1; V gene: TRBV14; CDR3 DNA: TGTGCCAGCAGCCCGGGACAGGGGGGATGGACTGAAGCTTTCTTT; CDR3 protein: CASSPGQGGWTEAFF
J gene: TRBJ1-1; clone size: .; D gene: .; V gene: TRBV11-2; CDR3 DNA: TGTGCCAGCAGCTTCCCCCCAGGGATGAAAGCTTTCTTT; CDR3 protein: CASSFPPGMKAFF
J gene: TRBJ1-2; clone size: many; D gene: .; V gene: TRBV5-1; CDR3 DNA: TGCGCCAGCAGCTTGGAAGGGACTTATGGCTACACCTTC; CDR3 protein: CASSLEGTYGYTF
J gene: TRBJ2-7; clone size: medium-sized; D gene: .; V gene: TRBV6-5; CDR3 DNA: TGTGCCAGCAGTTACAACGGGGAGCAGTACTTC; CDR3 protein: CASSYNGEQYF
J gene: TRBJ1-5; clone size: many; D gene: TRBD1; V gene: TRBV19; CDR3 DNA: TGTGCCAGTACCTATACGGGGACAGTAAGACAGCCCCAGCATTTT; CDR3 protein: CASTYTGTVRQPQHF
J gene: TRBJ1-1; clone size: many; D gene: TRBD1; V gene: TRBV24-1; CDR3 DNA: TGTGCCATATCCCCCGGGACAGGGGGCACTGAAGCTTTCTTT; CDR3 protein: CAISPGTGGTEAFF
J gene: TRBJ2-7; clone size: .; D gene: TRBD2; V gene: TRBV20-1; CDR3 DNA: TGCAGTGCTACGGGACTAGCGGGTGAGCAGTACTTC; CDR3 protein: CSATGLAGEQYF
J gene: TRBJ1-4; clone size: .; D gene: .; V gene: TRBV20-1; CDR3 DNA: TGCAGTGCTTGGACTCCGAATGAAAAACTGTTTTTT; CDR3 protein: CSAWTPNEKLFF
J gene: TRBJ1-1; clone size: .; D gene: .; V gene: TRBV19; CDR3 DNA: TGTACCAGTAGTACCTGGACCGCCGAGGAGGAGGCTTTCTTT; CDR3 protein: CTSSTWTAEEEAFF